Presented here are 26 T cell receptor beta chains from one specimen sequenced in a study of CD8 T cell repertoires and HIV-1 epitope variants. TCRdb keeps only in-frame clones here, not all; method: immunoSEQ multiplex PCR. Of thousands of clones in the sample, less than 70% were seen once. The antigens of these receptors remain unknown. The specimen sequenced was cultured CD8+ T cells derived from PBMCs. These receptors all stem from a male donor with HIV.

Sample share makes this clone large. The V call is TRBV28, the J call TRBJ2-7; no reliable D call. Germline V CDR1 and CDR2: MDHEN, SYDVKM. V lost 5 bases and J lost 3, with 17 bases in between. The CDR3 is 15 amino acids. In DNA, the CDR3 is TGTGCCAGCAGTCCCCGACTGGGCGACCTCTACGAGCAGTACTTC. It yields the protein CASSPRLGDLYEQYF. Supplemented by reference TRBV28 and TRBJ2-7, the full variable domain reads DVKVTQSSRYLVKRTGEKVFLECVQDMDHENMFWYRQDPGLGLRLIYFSYDVKMKEKGDIPEGYSVSREKKERFSLILESASTNQTSMYLCASSPRLGDLYEQYFGPGTRLTVT.

The CDR3 loop is CASSLGWREQETQYF. The DNA of the CDR3 is TGTGCCAGCAGTTTGGGGTGGCGGGAGCAAGAGACCCAGTACTTC. The chain recombines TRBV28 with TRBJ2-5; 7 bases map to TRBD2. The CDR3 runs 15 residues. CDR1 and CDR2 (germline): MDHEN, SYDVKM. V dropped 3 bases and J dropped 2; count of bases not matched to a gene: 6.

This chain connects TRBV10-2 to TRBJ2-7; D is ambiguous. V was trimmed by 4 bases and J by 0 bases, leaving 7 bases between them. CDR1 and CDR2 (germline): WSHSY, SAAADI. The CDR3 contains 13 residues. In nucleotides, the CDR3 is TGCGCCAGCAGTGGCTTGTCCTCCTACGAGCAGTACTTC. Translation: CASSGLSSYEQYF.

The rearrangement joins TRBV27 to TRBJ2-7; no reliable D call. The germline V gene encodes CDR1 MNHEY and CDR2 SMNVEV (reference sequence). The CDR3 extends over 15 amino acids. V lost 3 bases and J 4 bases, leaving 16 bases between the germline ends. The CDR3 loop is CASSFLASPDYEQYF. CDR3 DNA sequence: TGTGCCAGCAGTTTTTTGGCTTCCCCCGATTACGAGCAGTACTTC.

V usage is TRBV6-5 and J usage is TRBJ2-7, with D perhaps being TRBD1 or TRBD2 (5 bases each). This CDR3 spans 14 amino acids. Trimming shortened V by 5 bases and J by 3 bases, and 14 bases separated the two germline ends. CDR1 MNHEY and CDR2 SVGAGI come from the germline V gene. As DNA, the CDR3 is TGTGCCAGCAGTGTAGGGGCGGGTTTCTACGAGCAGTACTTC. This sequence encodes CASSVGAGFYEQYF.

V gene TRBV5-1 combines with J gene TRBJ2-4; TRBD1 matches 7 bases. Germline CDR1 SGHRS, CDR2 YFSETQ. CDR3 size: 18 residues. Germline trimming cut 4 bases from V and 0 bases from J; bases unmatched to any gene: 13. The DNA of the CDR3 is TGCGCCAGCAGCCAAACGACAGGGCCCCTTCTAGCCAAAAACATTCAGTACTTC. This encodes CASSQTTGPLLAKNIQYF. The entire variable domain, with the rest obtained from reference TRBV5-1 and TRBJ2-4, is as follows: KAGVTQTPRYLIKTRGQQVTLSCSPISGHRSVSWYQQTPGQGLQFLFEYFSETQRNKGNFPGRFSGRQFSNSRSEMNVSTLELGDSALYLCASSQTTGPLLAKNIQYFGAGTRLSVL.

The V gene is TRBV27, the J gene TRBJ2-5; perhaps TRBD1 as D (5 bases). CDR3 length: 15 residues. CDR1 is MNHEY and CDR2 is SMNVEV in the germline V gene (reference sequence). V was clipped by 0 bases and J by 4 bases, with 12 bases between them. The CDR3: CASSLSSFQGETQYF. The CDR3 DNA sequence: TGTGCCAGCAGTTTATCGAGTTTTCAGGGAGAGACCCAGTACTTC.

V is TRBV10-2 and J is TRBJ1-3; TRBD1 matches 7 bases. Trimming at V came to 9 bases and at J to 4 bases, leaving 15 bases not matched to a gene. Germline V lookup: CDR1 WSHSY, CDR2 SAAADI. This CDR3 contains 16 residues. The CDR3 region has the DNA TGCGCCAGATTCGACTTCGACAGGGTGGGGGGAAACACCATATATTTT. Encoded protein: CARFDFDRVGGNTIYF.

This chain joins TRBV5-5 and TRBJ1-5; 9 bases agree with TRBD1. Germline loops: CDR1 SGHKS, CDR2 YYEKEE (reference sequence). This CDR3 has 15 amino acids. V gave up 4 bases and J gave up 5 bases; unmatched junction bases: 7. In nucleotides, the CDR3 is TGTGCCAGCAGCACAACAGGGGGCGCGTATCAGCCCCAGCATTTT. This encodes CASSTTGGAYQPQHF.

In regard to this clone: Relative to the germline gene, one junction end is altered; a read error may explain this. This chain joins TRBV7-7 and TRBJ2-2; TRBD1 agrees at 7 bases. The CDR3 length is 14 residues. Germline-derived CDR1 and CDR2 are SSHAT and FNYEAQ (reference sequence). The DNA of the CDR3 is TGTGCTAGCAGCTTAGACAGGGTGGCCGGGGAGCTGTTTTTT. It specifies CASSLDRVAGELFF.

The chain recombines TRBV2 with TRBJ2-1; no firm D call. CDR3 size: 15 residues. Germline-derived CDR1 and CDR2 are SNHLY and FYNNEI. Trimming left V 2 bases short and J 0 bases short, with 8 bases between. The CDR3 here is CASSESESSYNEQFF. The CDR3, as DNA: TGTGCCAGCAGTGAATCTGAAAGCTCCTACAATGAGCAGTTCTTC.

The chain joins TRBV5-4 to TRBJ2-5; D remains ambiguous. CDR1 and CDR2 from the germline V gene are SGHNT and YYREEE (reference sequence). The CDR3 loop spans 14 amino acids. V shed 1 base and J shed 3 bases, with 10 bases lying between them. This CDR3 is CASSLQAREETQYF. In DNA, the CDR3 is TGTGCCAGCAGCTTGCAAGCGCGAGAAGAGACCCAGTACTTC.

In DNA form, the CDR3 reads TGTGCCAGTAGCTGGGGTGTGGATGAGCAGTTCTTC. The encoded protein is CASSWGVDEQFF. The chain employs TRBV19 and TRBJ2-1; D gene unclear. Germline values: CDR1 LNHDA, CDR2 SQIVND (reference sequence). The CDR3 is 12 residues long. V gave up 6 bases and J gave up 8 bases, with 11 bases separating them.

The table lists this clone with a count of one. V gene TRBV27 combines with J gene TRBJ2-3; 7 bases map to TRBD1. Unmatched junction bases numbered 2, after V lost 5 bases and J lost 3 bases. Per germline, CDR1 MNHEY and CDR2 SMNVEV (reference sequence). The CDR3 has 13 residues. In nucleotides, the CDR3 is TGTGCCAGCAGTCCGGACAGGACAGATACGCAGTATTTT. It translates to CASSPDRTDTQYF.

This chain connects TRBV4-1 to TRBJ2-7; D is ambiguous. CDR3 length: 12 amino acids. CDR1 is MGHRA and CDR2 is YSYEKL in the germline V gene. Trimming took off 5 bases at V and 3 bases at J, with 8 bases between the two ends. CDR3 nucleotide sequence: TGCGCCAGCAGCGGCAGCCTCTACGAGCAGTACTTC. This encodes CASSGSLYEQYF.

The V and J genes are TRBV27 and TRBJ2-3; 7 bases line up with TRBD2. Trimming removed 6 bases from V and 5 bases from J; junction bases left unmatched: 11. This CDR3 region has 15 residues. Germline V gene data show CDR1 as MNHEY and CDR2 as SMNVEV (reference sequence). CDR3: CASRDLADLVDTQYF. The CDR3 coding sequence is TGTGCCAGCAGGGACCTAGCGGACTTGGTAGATACGCAGTATTTT.

The CDR3 loop is CASSPGQGISGANVLTF. The CDR3 DNA reads TGTGCCAGCAGCCCCGGACAGGGGATCTCTGGGGCCAACGTCCTGACTTTC. The chain recombines TRBV9 with TRBJ2-6, with 9 bases identical to TRBD1. The CDR3 runs to 17 residues. V lost 4 bases and J lost 0; bases outside the gene matches: 5. The germline V gene has CDR1 SGDLS and CDR2 YYNGEE.

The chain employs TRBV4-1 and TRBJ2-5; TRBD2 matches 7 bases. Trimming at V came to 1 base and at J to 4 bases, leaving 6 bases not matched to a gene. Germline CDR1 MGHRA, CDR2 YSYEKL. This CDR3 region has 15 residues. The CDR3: CASSQVGLAVETQYF. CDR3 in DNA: TGCGCCAGCAGCCAAGTCGGGCTAGCGGTAGAGACCCAGTACTTC.

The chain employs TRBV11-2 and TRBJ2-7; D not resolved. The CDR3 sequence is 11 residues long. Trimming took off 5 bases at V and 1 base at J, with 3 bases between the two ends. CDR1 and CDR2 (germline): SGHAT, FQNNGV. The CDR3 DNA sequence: TGTGCCAGCAGCGCTTCCTACGAGCAGTACTTC. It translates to CASSASYEQYF.

CDR3 coding DNA: TGTGCCAGCAGTGGGACTAGCGGAGGTTGGTACAATGAGCAGTTCTTC. Amino acids: CASSGTSGGWYNEQFF. The chain joins TRBV7-9 to TRBJ2-1; TRBD2 aligns across 11 bases. The CDR3 has 16 amino acids. Germline lookup yields CDR1 SEHNR and CDR2 FQNEAQ (reference sequence). V shed 6 bases and J 4 bases; nucleotides not matched to a gene: 8.

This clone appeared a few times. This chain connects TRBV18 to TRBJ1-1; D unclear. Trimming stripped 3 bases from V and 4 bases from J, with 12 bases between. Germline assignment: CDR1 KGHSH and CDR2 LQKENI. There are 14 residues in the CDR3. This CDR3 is CASSPSHEGTEAFF. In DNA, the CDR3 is TGTGCCAGCTCACCGTCCCACGAGGGCACTGAAGCTTTCTTT.

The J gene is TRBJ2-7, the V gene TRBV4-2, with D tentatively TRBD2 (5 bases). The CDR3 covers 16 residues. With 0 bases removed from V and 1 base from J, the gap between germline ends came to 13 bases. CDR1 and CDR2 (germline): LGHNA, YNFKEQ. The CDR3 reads CASSQDAGPTSYEQYF. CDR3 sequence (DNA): TGTGCCAGCAGCCAAGACGCGGGCCCAACTTCCTACGAGCAGTACTTC.

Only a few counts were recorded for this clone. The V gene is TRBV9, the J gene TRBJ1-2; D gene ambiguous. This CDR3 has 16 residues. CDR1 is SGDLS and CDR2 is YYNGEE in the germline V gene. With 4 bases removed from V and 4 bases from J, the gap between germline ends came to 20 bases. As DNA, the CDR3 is TGTGCCAGCAGCCCCGCGGACGCCAGGCCACTCTATGGCTACACCTTC. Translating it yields CASSPADARPLYGYTF.

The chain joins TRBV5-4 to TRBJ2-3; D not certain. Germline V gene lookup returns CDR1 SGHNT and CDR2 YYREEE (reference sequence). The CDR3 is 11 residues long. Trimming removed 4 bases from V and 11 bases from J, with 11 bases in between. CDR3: CASSHDPGQYF. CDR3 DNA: TGTGCCAGCAGCCATGACCCGGGGCAGTATTTT.

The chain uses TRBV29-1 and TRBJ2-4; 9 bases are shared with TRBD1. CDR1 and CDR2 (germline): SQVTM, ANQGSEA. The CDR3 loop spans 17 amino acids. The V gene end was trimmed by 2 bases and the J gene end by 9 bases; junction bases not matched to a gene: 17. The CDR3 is CSVESRDRDVAGGIQYF. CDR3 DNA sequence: TGCAGCGTTGAAAGCCGGGACAGGGATGTGGCTGGCGGCATTCAGTACTTC.

The CDR3 reads CASRKPTGKVYNEQFF. CDR3 nucleotides: TGTGCCAGCAGAAAACCCACAGGGAAAGTTTATAATGAGCAGTTCTTC. The chain is built from TRBV9 and TRBJ2-1; D possibly corresponds to TRBD1 (6 bases). The CDR3 is made up of 16 amino acids. Trimming took 5 bases from V and 7 from J, leaving 22 bases between them. Germline assignment: CDR1 SGDLS and CDR2 YYNGEE.